One and the same sample provided the 15 T cell receptor beta chains below, sequenced in a study of T-cell memory formation after mild COVID-19. TCRdb called the 5' RACE reads again in MiXCR, with one record for every CDR3 protein. Counted here are 550,000 to 600,000 distinct CDR3 sequences, 17% occurring once; the ten biggest clones make up about 7.4%. The source material was PBMCs or a T cell subset sorted from them (not recorded which). The receptors originated from an adult woman who had mild COVID-19 (a few samples of this study predate the infection). Cell type and time point are not known.

This clonotype was counted ten times or more. CDR3 region: CASSAGTAAYEQYF. The CDR3 nucleotides read TGCGCCAGCAGCGCCGGGACAGCTGCCTACGAGCAGTACTTC. The gene calls are TRBV5-1 and TRBJ2-7, with 7 bases matching TRBD1. The CDR3 is 14 amino acids. The ends lost 4 bases at V and 2 bases at J; junction bases unmatched: 6. Germline V lookup: CDR1 SGHRS, CDR2 YFSETQ.

This clonotype has just a few counts. This rearrangement joins TRBV6-5 to TRBJ2-1, with D possibly TRBD1 on 5 matching bases. V was pared by 6 bases and J by 2 bases, with 14 bases between. The length of the CDR3 is 15 residues. Germline CDR1 is MNHEY and CDR2 is SVGAGI. CDR3 DNA sequence: TGTGCCAGCAGAGGGGCGGAGAAACCCTACAATGAGCAGTTCTTC. Translating gives CASRGAEKPYNEQFF.

This clonotype has only a few counts. The chain couples TRBV20-1 to TRBJ2-3; TRBD2 aligns across 7 bases. Germline V CDR1 and CDR2: DFQATT, SNEGSKA (reference sequence). Germline trimming cut 5 bases from V and 2 bases from J; bases unmatched to any gene: 7. CDR3 length equals 14 residues. CDR3 DNA sequence: TGCAGTGCTCCAAAAGCGGGGATCACAGATACGCAGTATTTT. Its protein is CSAPKAGITDTQYF.

This clonotype showed up just a few times. The chain uses TRBV6-5 and TRBJ2-1; D gene ambiguous. Germline loops: CDR1 MNHEY, CDR2 SVGAGI. The CDR3 has 16 amino acids. The V gene lost 2 bases and the J gene lost 0 bases, with 11 bases spanning the gap. The CDR3 loop reads CASSYAVELSYNEQFF. The CDR3 region has the DNA TGTGCCAGCAGTTACGCGGTGGAACTCTCCTACAATGAGCAGTTCTTC.

The rearrangement uses TRBV4-2 and TRBJ2-5, with TRBD2 matching 7 bases. V trimming: 4 bases; J trimming: 5 bases; junction bases outside the gene matches: 10. CDR1 is LGHNA, CDR2 YNFKEQ, per germline. The CDR3 loop spans 15 amino acids. Here the CDR3 reads CASSPLGLQPETQYF. CDR3 coding DNA: TGTGCCAGCAGCCCCTTGGGACTACAGCCGGAGACCCAGTACTTC.

This chain uses TRBV5-1 with TRBJ2-7; possibly TRBD2 for D (6 bases). CDR1 SGHRS and CDR2 YFSETQ come from the germline V gene. V was cut by 4 bases and J by 6 bases, with 17 bases left in between. CDR3 length equals 14 residues. DNA of the CDR3: TGCGCCAGCAGCCGTGGCGGGGACTCCCTCGAGCAGTACTTC. This gives the protein CASSRGGDSLEQYF.

This sequence joins TRBV7-2 and TRBJ2-1; D is tentatively TRBD1 or TRBD2 (5 bases each). Looked up from germline, CDR1 is SGHTA and CDR2 is FQGNSA. The CDR3 extends over 18 amino acids. V dropped 5 bases and J dropped 0 bases, with 20 bases sitting between them. The CDR3 protein is CASSPLGAWRSSYNEQFF. For the CDR3, the DNA is TGTGCCAGCAGCCCTCTCGGGGCCTGGAGGAGCTCCTACAATGAGCAGTTCTTC.

This clonotype occurred a few times. The CDR3 bases are TGTGCCACCAGTGATCGCCAACTAGACACCGGGGAGCTGTTTTTT. This codes for CATSDRQLDTGELFF. The chain links TRBV24-1 to TRBJ2-2, with D possibly being TRBD2 (5 bases). Germline CDR1 is KGHDR and CDR2 is SFDVKD. The CDR3 spans 15 residues. V was clipped by 3 bases and J by 3 bases, with 10 bases between them.

The chain has TRBV5-1 and TRBJ1-2, with a tentative D call TRBD1 (5 bases). Trimming took 0 bases from V and 5 from J, leaving 14 bases between them. The CDR3 has 15 residues. Per germline, CDR1 SGHRS and CDR2 YFSETQ. In DNA form, the CDR3 reads TGCGCCAGCAGCTTGGGGCAGGTCAAGGGGTATGGCTACACCTTC. The encoded protein is CASSLGQVKGYGYTF. Combining the CDR3 with reference TRBV5-1 and TRBJ1-2 gives the whole variable domain KAGVTQTPRYLIKTRGQQVTLSCSPISGHRSVSWYQQTPGQGLQFLFEYFSETQRNKGNFPGRFSGRQFSNSRSEMNVSTLELGDSALYLCASSLGQVKGYGYTFGSGTRLTVV.

The gene calls are TRBV7-9 and TRBJ2-2, with D uncertain. Germline lookup yields CDR1 SEHNR and CDR2 FQNEAQ (reference sequence). Deletions cut 11 bases from V and 7 bases from J, with 11 bases between. The CDR3 covers 11 residues. Here the CDR3 reads CAGVTIGELFF. Here the CDR3 DNA reads TGTGCCGGGGTAACGATCGGGGAGCTGTTTTTT.

V gene TRBV7-9 combines with J gene TRBJ1-2; D gene ambiguous. CDR3 size: 14 residues. Trimming removed 6 bases at V and 2 bases at J, with 13 bases between. Germline assignment: CDR1 SEHNR and CDR2 FQNEAQ (reference sequence). The CDR3 nucleotides read TGTGCCAGCAGTCCCGGACGCCTAAACTATGGCTACACCTTC. This encodes CASSPGRLNYGYTF.

In its sample, this clonotype was seen a few times. This sequence joins TRBV7-8 and TRBJ1-6, with 7 positions matching TRBD1. CDR3 size: 15 residues. Germline CDR1 and CDR2: SGHVS and FQNEAQ. The J segment lost 9 bases and the V segment lost 3 bases, leaving 8 bases of the junction unmatched. This chain's CDR3 is CASSFNNRGFSPLHF. The CDR3 DNA is TGTGCCAGCAGCTTTAATAACAGGGGATTTTCACCCCTCCACTTT.

This rearrangement joins TRBV10-2 to TRBJ2-3; TRBD2 matches 10 bases. Germline CDR1 reads WSHSY; CDR2 reads SAAADI. Trimming at V came to 7 bases and at J to 7 bases, leaving 8 bases not matched to a gene. The CDR3 is made up of 14 amino acids. The CDR3 is CASKGTSAVHTQYF. CDR3 nucleotide sequence: TGCGCCAGCAAGGGGACTAGCGCGGTTCATACGCAGTATTTT.

This clonotype has a count of ten or more. The rearrangement uses TRBV6-1 and TRBJ1-4; no firm D call. The CDR3 is made up of 17 amino acids. The V and J ends lost 0 bases and 4 bases respectively, with 15 bases between them. Germline assignment: CDR1 MNHNS and CDR2 SASEGT. For the CDR3, the DNA is TGTGCCAGCAGTGAAGCGCTACCGTCGGGCGATAATGAAAAACTGTTTTTT. It encodes CASSEALPSGDNEKLFF.

This clonotype was seen a few times. This chain uses TRBV6-6 with TRBJ2-3, with D perhaps matching TRBD2 (6 bases). The germline V and J ends were trimmed by 2 bases and 6 bases, with 12 bases remaining between them. In germline, CDR1 is MNHNY, CDR2 SVGAGI (reference sequence). The CDR3 consists of 14 residues. The CDR3 sequence is CASSYELAADTQYF. The CDR3 DNA follows: TGTGCCAGCAGTTACGAACTAGCAGCGGATACGCAGTATTTT.